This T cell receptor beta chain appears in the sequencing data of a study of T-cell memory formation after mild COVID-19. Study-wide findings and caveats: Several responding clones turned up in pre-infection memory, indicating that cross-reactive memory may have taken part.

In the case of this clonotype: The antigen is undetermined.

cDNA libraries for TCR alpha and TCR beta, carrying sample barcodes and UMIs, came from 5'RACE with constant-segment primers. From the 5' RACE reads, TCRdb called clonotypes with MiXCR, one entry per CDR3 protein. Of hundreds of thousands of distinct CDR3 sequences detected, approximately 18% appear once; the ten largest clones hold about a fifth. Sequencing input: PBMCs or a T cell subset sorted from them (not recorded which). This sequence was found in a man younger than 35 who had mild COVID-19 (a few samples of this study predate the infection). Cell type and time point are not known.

This chain's CDR3 is CASRKQGRGGYTF. In nucleotides, the CDR3 is TGTGCCAGCAGGAAACAGGGTCGCGGCGGCTACACCTTC. The chain links TRBV12-3 or TRBV12-4 to TRBJ1-2; weak D call: TRBD1 (6 bases). The V and J ends lost 6 bases and 8 bases respectively, with 16 bases between them. The CDR3 is 13 amino acids.